This T cell receptor beta chain is drawn from a study of blood T cell repertoires in COVID-19. Across the study: The United States, Italy and Spain provided the acute and convalescent COVID-19 samples. PBMCs, B-cell-depleted T cells, or T cells were the source of the cDNA or gDNA that made up the material.

The germline V and J ends were trimmed by 4 bases and 2 bases, with 14 bases remaining between them. Germline V gene data show CDR1 as KGHDR and CDR2 as SFDVKD. The CDR3 covers 16 residues. Per the authors' pipeline: Amplification of reference gene primers provided the estimated nucleated cell counts. TCRdb keeps only in-frame clones here, not all; method: immunoSEQ multiplex PCR. V and J calls and clone size are given by that table; D and trimming were obtained from the DNA. The sample lists around 120,000 clones; approximately 81% were seen once. The chain employs TRBV24-1 and TRBJ1-3; D may be TRBD1 (6 bases). Sequencing input: peripheral blood. The TCR was taken from a woman aged 80 or over with acute or convalescent COVID-19. The CDR3, as DNA: TGTGCCACCAGTGACCCCGCGCACAGGGCTGGAAACACCATATATTTT. Amino acids: CATSDPAHRAGNTIYF.